This note documents a single T cell receptor (beta chain) sequence. Its antigen remains unidentified. The data originate from a study of T cells in Graves' hyperthyroidism and ophthalmopathy. Findings and caveats of the study: A median around 6.8 months before onset, the model predicted ophthalmopathy. Expanded thyroid clonotypes (above 0.001) were mostly also found in blood.

Amplification targeted TCR beta CDR3 regions from RNA transcripts. The TCR CDR3 first-round RT-PCR relied on the HTBI primer set. TCRdb used MiXCR to reprocess the multiplex PCR reads, holding one entry per CDR3 protein. The repertoire has about 420,000 distinct CDR3 sequences, around 14% of them found once; the top ten carry over 7.5%. The CDR3 totals 14 residues. The V gene's germline CDR1 is SGHTS and CDR2 YDEGEE. V lost 4 bases, J lost 0 bases, and 10 bases lay in between. It was considered stable Graves' hyperthyroidism when ophthalmopathy did not progress within 18 months. Patients aged 18 to 65 had newly diagnosed hyperthyroidism of under 2 months' duration.

Sample: blood. This clonotype originated in a woman younger than 35 with Graves' hyperthyroidism. The chain uses TRBV5-8 and TRBJ2-5, with D unresolved. The CDR3 is CASSAGRYQETQYF. For the CDR3, the DNA is TGTGCCAGCAGCGCCGGACGGTACCAAGAGACCCAGTACTTC.